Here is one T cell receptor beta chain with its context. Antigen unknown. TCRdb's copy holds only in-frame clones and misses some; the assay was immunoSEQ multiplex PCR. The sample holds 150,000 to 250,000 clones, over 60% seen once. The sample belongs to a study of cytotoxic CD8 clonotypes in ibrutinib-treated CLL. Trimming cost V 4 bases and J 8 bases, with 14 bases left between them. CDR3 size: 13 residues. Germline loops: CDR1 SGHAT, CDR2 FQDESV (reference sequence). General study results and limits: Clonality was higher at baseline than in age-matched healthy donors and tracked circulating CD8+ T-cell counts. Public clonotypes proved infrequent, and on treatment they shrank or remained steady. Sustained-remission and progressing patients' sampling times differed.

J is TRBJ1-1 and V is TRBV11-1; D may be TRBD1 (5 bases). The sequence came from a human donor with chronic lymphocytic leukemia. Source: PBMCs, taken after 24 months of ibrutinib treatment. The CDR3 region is CASSSRNNREAFF. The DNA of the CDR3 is TGTGCCAGCAGCTCGAGAAATAACAGGGAAGCTTTCTTT.